The entry below gives a single T cell receptor beta chain sequence along with its context. Antigen unknown. This sample is drawn from a study of vaccination effects on CD4 cells after COVID-19. Repertoires were generated with immunoSEQ multiplex PCR, while TCRdb's copy carries only in-frame clones and drops some. The table shows 50,000 or so clones, with 60% to 80% occurring only once. ViraFEST assay sequencing came after antigen-specific CD4+ T cells were expanded with viral peptide pools. When less than 12 days of culture had elapsed, CD4+ T cells were isolated. Vaccine recipients, nucleocapsid antibody negative, had no prior SARS-CoV-2 infection. With approximately 9.8 ug/ml peptides and around 10 IU/ml IL-2, fewer than 2.5 million PBMC per well were cultured. Findings of the study overall: Infection- and vaccine-induced clones contracted markedly late after vaccination.

The receptor was derived from a human donor who received a COVID-19 vaccine. Sequenced material: CD4+ T cells from PBMCs cultured with HCoV-OC43 spike peptides, taken before COVID-19 vaccination. Subset reported: HCoV-OC43 spike overlapping peptide pool stimulation.

CDR3 sequence: CASSLEQGTYEQYV. CDR3 in DNA: TGTGCCAGCAGTTTGGAACAGGGCACGTACGAGCAGTACGTC. The J gene is TRBJ2-7, the V gene TRBV28, with D possibly being TRBD1 (6 bases). Per germline, CDR1 MDHEN and CDR2 SYDVKM. V lost 3 bases and J 4 bases, leaving 13 bases between the germline ends. This CDR3 is built from 14 residues.